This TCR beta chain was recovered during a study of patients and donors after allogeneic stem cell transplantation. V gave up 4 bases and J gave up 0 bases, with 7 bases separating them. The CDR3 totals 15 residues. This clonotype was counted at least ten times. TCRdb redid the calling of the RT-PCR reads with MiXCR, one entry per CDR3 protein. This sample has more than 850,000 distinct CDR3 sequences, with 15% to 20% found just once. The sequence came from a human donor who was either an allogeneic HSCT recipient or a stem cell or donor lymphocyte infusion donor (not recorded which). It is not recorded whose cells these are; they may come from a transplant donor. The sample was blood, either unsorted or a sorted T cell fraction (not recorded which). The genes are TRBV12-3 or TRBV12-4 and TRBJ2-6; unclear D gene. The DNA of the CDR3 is TGTGCCAGCAGTTCTCACTCCTCTGGGGCCAACGTCCTGACTTTC. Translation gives CASSSHSSGANVLTF.